A single TCR beta chain is shown here with its context. The TCRbeta library was prepared with unique molecular identifiers. TCRdb reprocessed the PCR reads with MiXCR, giving one entry per CDR3 protein. The sample contains roughly 49,000 distinct CDR3 sequences, 7.5% to 10% of which appear only once. The data originate from a study of T-cell reconstitution after alpha-beta-depleted transplantation in children. The CDR3 loop spans 12 amino acids. Germline V CDR1 and CDR2: SQVTM, ANQGSEA. Trimming stripped 4 bases from V and 7 bases from J, with 11 bases between. The material was PBMCs, mostly from graft donor cells, obtained 60 days after TCRalphabeta/CD19-depleted stem cell transplant. The clonotype comes from a male patient aged 2 to 9 who had a stem cell transplant for chronic granulomatous disease, so the T cells may come from the graft donor. The genes are TRBV29-1 and TRBJ2-1; D perhaps matches TRBD2 (6 bases). Written as DNA, the CDR3 is TGCAGCGTTGGTGATGGGGGGAATGAGCAGTTCTTC. Its translation: CSVGDGGNEQFF.